Following are 13 T cell receptor beta chains from one sample sequenced in a study of blood T cell repertoires in COVID-19. This table comes from immunoSEQ multiplex PCR, and its TCRdb copy is limited to in-frame clones, with some not included. The table lists 30,000 to 45,000 clones, approximately 90% of them singletons. The sample consisted of peripheral blood. The receptor set was obtained from a human donor in a cohort sampled during active COVID-19.

The V and J genes are TRBV7-8 and TRBJ1-4; 8 bases are shared with TRBD1. The CDR3 is 14 residues long. CDR1 is SGHVS and CDR2 is FQNEAQ in the germline V gene. V dropped 3 bases and J dropped 4; count of bases not matched to a gene: 1. The CDR3 is CASSFGQGNEKLFF. CDR3 nucleotide sequence: TGTGCCAGCAGCTTTGGACAGGGTAATGAAAAACTGTTTTTT.

The CDR3, as DNA: TGTGCCAGCAGCCCACTCCAGGGGGTCGGGGGCTACACCTTC. It specifies CASSPLQGVGGYTF. The chain carries TRBV9 and TRBJ1-2; 7 bases align to TRBD1. J lost 8 bases, V lost 4 bases, and 11 bases had no gene match. The CDR3 runs 14 residues. CDR1 SGDLS and CDR2 YYNGEE come from the germline V gene.

The chain recombines TRBV5-1 with TRBJ2-1; unclear D gene. Per the germline V gene, CDR1 is SGHRS and CDR2 is YFSETQ. CDR3 length: 12 amino acids. Trimming took off 0 bases at V and 8 bases at J, with 6 bases between the two ends. The CDR3 protein is CASSLVLDEQFF. CDR3 nucleotide sequence: TGCGCCAGCAGCTTGGTCCTAGATGAGCAGTTCTTC.

The genes are TRBV7-9 and TRBJ1-1, with TRBD1 identical over 8 bases. The CDR3 is 15 amino acids. The V gene end was trimmed by 5 bases and the J gene end by 4 bases; junction bases not matched to a gene: 9. Germline lookup yields CDR1 SEHNR and CDR2 FQNEAQ (reference sequence). CDR3 in DNA: TGTGCCAGCAGCCTATCGGGACAGGTTAGCACTGAAGCTTTCTTT. It translates to CASSLSGQVSTEAFF.

The chain uses TRBV5-1 and TRBJ1-3; the match to TRBD1 covers 7 bases. CDR1 and CDR2 from the germline V gene are SGHRS and YFSETQ. The CDR3 is 14 amino acids. With V trimmed by 0 bases and J by 7 bases, 4 bases remained unmatched. This CDR3 is CASSLVGRGNTIYF. CDR3 nucleotide sequence: TGCGCCAGCAGCTTGGTGGGCAGGGGGAACACCATATATTTT.

CDR3 in amino acids: CASTRGGPPNAYEQYF. CDR3 nucleotide sequence: TGTGCCAGCACCCGGGGGGGACCCCCAAACGCCTACGAGCAGTACTTC. The chain links TRBV28 to TRBJ2-7; 8 bases align to TRBD2. V shed 7 bases, J shed 2 bases, and the junction held 13 bases outside the gene matches. CDR3 length equals 16 residues. Germline V gene lookup returns CDR1 MDHEN and CDR2 SYDVKM.

The genes are TRBV28 and TRBJ1-5; 7 bases are shared with TRBD1. Germline V gene lookup returns CDR1 MDHEN and CDR2 SYDVKM. The CDR3 extends over 15 amino acids. After removal of 5 bases from V and 7 bases from J, the junction contained 11 bases not matched to a gene. The CDR3 here is CASSLRTGRSQPQHF. In DNA form, the CDR3 reads TGTGCCAGCAGTCTCAGGACAGGAAGGTCCCAGCCCCAGCATTTT. The complete variable domain, with remaining parts taken from reference TRBV28 and TRBJ1-5, reads DVKVTQSSRYLVKRTGEKVFLECVQDMDHENMFWYRQDPGLGLRLIYFSYDVKMKEKGDIPEGYSVSREKKERFSLILESASTNQTSMYLCASSLRTGRSQPQHFGDGTRLSIL.

V usage is TRBV18 and J usage is TRBJ2-3; no clear D gene. Germline V gene sequence: CDR1 KGHSH, CDR2 LQKENI. The CDR3 is 18 residues long. The V and J ends lost 0 bases and 3 bases respectively, with 19 bases between them. CDR3 protein: CASSPPISTPGWTDTQYF. The CDR3 region has the DNA TGTGCCAGCTCACCACCGATATCGACTCCCGGGTGGACAGATACGCAGTATTTT.

The CDR3 here is CASSLGRGNEQYF. The CDR3 DNA reads as TGTGCCAGCAGCTTGGGTCGAGGGAACGAGCAGTACTTC. The genes are TRBV7-9 and TRBJ2-7; perhaps TRBD2 as D (5 bases). This CDR3 has 13 residues. Germline-derived CDR1 and CDR2 are SEHNR and FQNEAQ (reference sequence). Trimming cost V 3 bases and J 5 bases, with 11 bases left between them. Combining the CDR3 with reference TRBV7-9 and TRBJ2-7 gives the whole variable domain DTGVSQNPRHKITKRGQNVTFRCDPISEHNRLYWYRQTLGQGPEFLTYFQNEAQLEKSRLLSDRFSAERPKGSFSTLEIQRTEQGDSAMYLCASSLGRGNEQYFGPGTRLTVT.

The chain has TRBV29-1 and TRBJ1-1; D perhaps matches TRBD1 (6 bases). Trimming shortened V by 7 bases and J by 8 bases, and 14 bases separated the two germline ends. Germline-derived CDR1 and CDR2 are SQVTM and ANQGSEA. The CDR3 covers 11 residues. The CDR3 region has the DNA TGCAGCGCAAATCGGGGGGGCGAAGCTTTCTTT. It encodes CSANRGGEAFF.

The chain has TRBV12-3 or TRBV12-4 and TRBJ1-3; D is ambiguous. The ends were cut back, 3 bases at V and 3 bases at J, with 6 bases in the middle. The CDR3 length is 13 residues. In DNA, the CDR3 is TGTGCCAGCAGTTTGTCCCTTGGAAACACCATATATTTT. This translates into CASSLSLGNTIYF.

The chain recombines TRBV25-1 with TRBJ1-1; a weak D match, TRBD1 (6 bases). Trimming left V 4 bases short and J 0 bases short, with 12 bases between. Germline CDR1 MGHDK, CDR2 SYGVNS. The CDR3 loop spans 15 amino acids. CDR3 loop: CASSAPTGLNTEAFF. The DNA of the CDR3 is TGTGCCAGCAGTGCCCCTACAGGGTTGAACACTGAAGCTTTCTTT. Full variable domain (remainder filled in from reference TRBV25-1 and TRBJ1-1): EADIYQTPRYLVIGTGKKITLECSQTMGHDKMYWYQQDPGMELHLIHYSYGVNSTEKGDLSSESTVSRIRTEHFPLTLESARPSHTSQYLCASSAPTGLNTEAFFGQGTRLTVV.

V usage is TRBV20-1 and J usage is TRBJ1-4; 8 nucleotides line up with TRBD1. Trimming took 3 bases from V and 0 from J; bases not matched to a gene: 12. Germline assignment: CDR1 DFQATT and CDR2 SNEGSKA (reference sequence). The CDR3 sequence is 18 residues long. The CDR3 is CSASHRGGQEATNEKLFF. CDR3 nucleotides: TGCAGTGCTAGTCACCGCGGGGGACAGGAGGCAACTAATGAAAAACTGTTTTTT.